This is a list of T cell receptor beta chains from one sample in a study of regulatory T cells in long-lasting Graves disease. Using its own MiXCR run on the multiplex PCR reads, TCRdb lists one record per CDR3 protein. Of 250,000 or so distinct CDR3 sequences in the sample, 20% were seen once. The sequencing used peripheral blood mononuclear cells (PBMCs), collected at new diagnosis, from a patient treated with antithyroid drugs. The receptors come from a female donor with Graves disease. CDR3s include the opening cysteine and the closing phenylalanine or tryptophan. The D gene is left open where the match is weak. Clone size is given for some rows only: seen once, a few or many times, or a class if the clone is expanded.

TRBD2 TRBJ2-7 TRBV20-1 many TGCAGTGCTAGAGGCGGGCGCGGGGGTGACTACGAGCAGTACTTC CSARGGRGGDYEQYF
NA TRBJ2-1 TRBV2 many TGTGCCAGCGCATTAGACGGCTCCTACAATGAGCAGTTCTTC CASALDGSYNEQFF
NA TRBJ1-5 TRBV4-2 few TGTGCCAGCAGCCAAGAGTCGTCAGCCGGTCAGCCCCAGCATTTT CASSQESSAGQPQHF
TRBD1 TRBJ2-7 TRBV19 many TGTGCCAGCACCTGGACAGGGGGCGGCAAGCAGTACTTC CASTWTGGGKQYF
TRBD2 TRBJ2-1 TRBV7-6 NA TGTGCCAGCAGCCGTCGGGAGGCACACAATGAGCAGTTCTTC CASSRREAHNEQFF
NA TRBJ2-5 TRBV12-3/TRBV12-4 many TGTGCCAGCAAGCAGCGGTCGGGAGAGACCCAGTACTTC CASKQRSGETQYF
NA TRBJ1-6 TRBV16 many TGTGCCAGCAGCCAATCTTCCGGTGTGGGATATAATTCACCCCTCCACTTT CASSQSSGVGYNSPLHF
NA TRBJ2-5 TRBV11-2 many TGTGCCAGCTCGGGTCCGTACCAAGAGACCCAGTACTTC CASSGPYQETQYF
TRBD1 TRBJ1-1 TRBV12-3/TRBV12-4 many TGTGCCAGCAGGAGGACAGGGCCCGAAGCTTTCTTT CASRRTGPEAFF
NA TRBJ2-7 TRBV3-1 many TGTGCCAGCAGCGGGACTTCAACTTACGAGCAGTACTTC CASSGTSTYEQYF
TRBD1 TRBJ1-5 TRBV4-1 many TGCGCCAGCAGCATCGACAGGGGGCAGGGTCAGCCCCAGCATTTT CASSIDRGQGQPQHF